This T cell receptor (beta chain) was identified in a study of T cell responses to AZD1222 COVID-19 vaccine. Findings of the study overall: The donors showed a predominance of white British ancestry and of females, with possible underestimation of clonal diversity.

Sequencing used immunoSEQ multiplex PCR; TCRdb keeps in-frame clones, though not all of them. The sample shows some 180,000 clones, about 92% of them seen only once. Germline CDR1 and CDR2: MRHNA and SNTAGT. CDR3 size: 17 residues. J lost 7 bases, V lost 4 bases, and 14 bases had no gene match. Details on this clone: The antigen is unknown.

This clonotype originated in an adult in good health. The J gene is TRBJ1-1, the V gene TRBV6-4, with TRBD1 matching over 11 bases. Here the sequenced sample was peripheral blood, taken on day 0 of AZD1222 vaccination. The CDR3 region is CASSAGGTGGPVGEAFF. The DNA of the CDR3 is TGTGCCAGCAGTGCGGGGGGGACAGGGGGTCCCGTCGGTGAAGCTTTCTTT.